Listed below are T cell receptor beta chains from one sample, sequenced in a study of a mutant IDH1 vaccine in newly diagnosed glioma. Assay: immunoSEQ multiplex PCR; the TCRdb copy retains only in-frame clones and omits some. The sample lists tens of thousands of clones; around four fifths were seen once. Their antigen targets remain unknown. Sequencing was performed on PBMCs, taken from a glioma patient whose treatment included an IDH1 peptide vaccine. Receptor source: a man aged 30 to 45 with glioma. The conserved cysteine and the conserved F or W are not part of the CDR3 here. Each record gives: D gene, V gene, J gene, CDR3 protein. The D gene is left open where the match is weak.

.	TRBV15	TRBJ2-2	ATSRDWRDTGELF
.	TRBV15	TRBJ2-3	ATSRDPRNTDTQY
.	TRBV5-1	TRBJ2-3	ASSLGGTEADTQY
TRBD1	TRBV6-4	TRBJ1-1	ASSRDRTNTEAF
.	TRBV27	TRBJ1-2	ASRILGDAFNYGYT
.	TRBV10-1	.	ASSSGTAGTYEQY
.	TRBV9	TRBJ2-7	ASSVGSDEQY
.	TRBV15	TRBJ2-2	ATSRPRGGDTGELF
.	TRBV5-4	TRBJ1-2	ASSLSGRASNYGYT
.	TRBV7-8	TRBJ1-5	ASSLVVGGSGYSNQPQH
.	TRBV4-2	TRBJ2-3	ASRRESTDTQY
.	TRBV7-9	TRBJ2-3	ASSVANGQTDTQY
.	TRBV19	TRBJ1-2	ASSIGAGYT
TRBD1	TRBV7-8	TRBJ1-5	ASSLSGQGSRPQH
.	TRBV10-3	TRBJ1-1	AISEGRGSSTEAF
TRBD2	TRBV7-6	TRBJ2-1	ASSLGFLGLAGDNEQF
TRBD1	TRBV19	TRBJ1-1	ASSRQGALDTEAF
TRBD1	TRBV9	TRBJ2-2	ASSGDRRYTGELF
.	TRBV27	TRBJ1-1	ASSLTVGTEAF
.	TRBV10-2	TRBJ1-2	ASSDPPRANYGYT
.	TRBV19	TRBJ1-3	ASSTWNTIY
.	TRBV28	TRBJ1-1	ASRSGQGRSTEAF
.	TRBV4-1	TRBJ1-1	TSSQGGGFRTVNTEAF
.	TRBV10-2	TRBJ1-2	ASSEGEGAYGYT
.	TRBV5-1	TRBJ1-6	ASSLGVWLGTDPPLH
.	TRBV11-2	TRBJ2-5	ASSRLGGGGRETQY
.	TRBV6-6	TRBJ2-2	ASSPRTGTNTGELF
.	TRBV7-9	TRBJ1-1	ASQSLGDRAF
TRBD2	TRBV6-4	TRBJ2-3	ASSDSGGATDTQY
TRBD2	TRBV5-1	TRBJ2-3	ASSLTGLAGGTRRDTQY
.	TRBV18	TRBJ2-3	ASSPSTEPTTDTQY
TRBD2	TRBV5-4	TRBJ2-1	ASSSRGSGGPMGEQF